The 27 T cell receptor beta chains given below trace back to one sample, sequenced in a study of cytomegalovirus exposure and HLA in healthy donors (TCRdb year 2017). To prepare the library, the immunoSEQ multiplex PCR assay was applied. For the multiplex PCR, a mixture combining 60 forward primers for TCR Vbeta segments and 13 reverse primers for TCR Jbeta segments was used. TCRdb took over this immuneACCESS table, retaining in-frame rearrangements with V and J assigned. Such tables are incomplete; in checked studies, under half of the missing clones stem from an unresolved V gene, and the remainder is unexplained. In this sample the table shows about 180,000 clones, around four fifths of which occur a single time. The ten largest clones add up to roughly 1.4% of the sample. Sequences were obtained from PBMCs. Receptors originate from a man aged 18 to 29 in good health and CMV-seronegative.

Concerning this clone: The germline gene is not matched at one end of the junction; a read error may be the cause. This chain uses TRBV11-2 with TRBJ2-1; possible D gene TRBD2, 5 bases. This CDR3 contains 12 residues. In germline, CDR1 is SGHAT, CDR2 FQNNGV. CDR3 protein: CASSRDYDEQFF. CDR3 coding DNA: TGTGCCAGCAGCCGTGACTACGATGAGCAGTTCTTC. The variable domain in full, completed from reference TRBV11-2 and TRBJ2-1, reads EAGVAQSPRYKIIEKRQSVAFWCNPISGHATLYWYQQILGQGPKLLIQFQNNGVVDDSQLPKDRFSAERLKGVDSTLKIQPAKLEDSAVYLCASSRDYDEQFFGPGTRLTVL.

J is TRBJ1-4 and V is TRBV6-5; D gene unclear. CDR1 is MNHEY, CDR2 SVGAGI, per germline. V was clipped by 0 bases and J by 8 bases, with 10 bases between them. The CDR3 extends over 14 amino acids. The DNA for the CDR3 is TGTGCCAGCAGTTACTCCCCCTTAGCCGAAAAACTGTTTTTT. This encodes CASSYSPLAEKLFF.

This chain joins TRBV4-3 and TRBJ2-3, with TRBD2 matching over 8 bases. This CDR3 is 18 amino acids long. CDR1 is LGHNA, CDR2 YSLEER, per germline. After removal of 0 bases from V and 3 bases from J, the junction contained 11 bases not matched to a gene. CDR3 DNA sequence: TGCGCCAGCAGCCAAGATAGCGCGGGGGGAGCGTTGACAGATACGCAGTATTTT. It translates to CASSQDSAGGALTDTQYF.

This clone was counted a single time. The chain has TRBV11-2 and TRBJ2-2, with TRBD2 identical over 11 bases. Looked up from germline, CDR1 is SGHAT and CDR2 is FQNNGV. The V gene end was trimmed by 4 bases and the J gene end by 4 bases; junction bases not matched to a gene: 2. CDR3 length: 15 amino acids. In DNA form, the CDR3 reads TGTGCCAGCAGCTCAGGACTAGCGGGCACCGGGGAGCTGTTTTTT. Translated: CASSSGLAGTGELFF. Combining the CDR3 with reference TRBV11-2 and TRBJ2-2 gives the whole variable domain EAGVAQSPRYKIIEKRQSVAFWCNPISGHATLYWYQQILGQGPKLLIQFQNNGVVDDSQLPKDRFSAERLKGVDSTLKIQPAKLEDSAVYLCASSSGLAGTGELFFGEGSRLTVL.

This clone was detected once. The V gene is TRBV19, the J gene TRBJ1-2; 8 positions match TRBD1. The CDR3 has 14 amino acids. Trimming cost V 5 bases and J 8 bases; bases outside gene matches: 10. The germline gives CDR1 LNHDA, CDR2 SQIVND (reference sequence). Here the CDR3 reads CASSVGQVPSGYTF. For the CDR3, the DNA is TGTGCCAGTAGTGTGGGACAGGTGCCCTCCGGCTACACCTTC.

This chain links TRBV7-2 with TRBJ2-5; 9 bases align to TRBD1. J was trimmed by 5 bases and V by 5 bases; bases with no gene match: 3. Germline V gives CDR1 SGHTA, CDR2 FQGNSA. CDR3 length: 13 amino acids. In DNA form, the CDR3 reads TGTGCCAGCAGCCGACAGGGGGAGGAGACCCAGTACTTC. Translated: CASSRQGEETQYF.

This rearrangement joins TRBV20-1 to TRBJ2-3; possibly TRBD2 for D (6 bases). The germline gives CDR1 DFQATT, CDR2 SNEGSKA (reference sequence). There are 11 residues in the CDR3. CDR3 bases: TGCAGCTGGAGTCTGGGACTCCAACAGTATTTT. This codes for CSWSLGLQQYF.

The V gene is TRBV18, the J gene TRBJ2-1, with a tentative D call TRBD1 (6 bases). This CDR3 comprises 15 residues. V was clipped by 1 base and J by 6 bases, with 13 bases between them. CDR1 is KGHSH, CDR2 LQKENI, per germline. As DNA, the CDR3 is TGTGCCAGCTCACCACTACAGGGTAATGGCAATGAGCAGTTCTTC. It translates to CASSPLQGNGNEQFF.

CDR3 loop: CASSLVADGYGYTF. In DNA, the CDR3 is TGCGCCAGCAGCTTGGTAGCGGACGGCTATGGCTACACCTTC. The V gene is TRBV5-1, the J gene TRBJ1-2; no definite D call. Germline-derived CDR1 and CDR2 are SGHRS and YFSETQ. This CDR3 is 14 amino acids long. V shed 0 bases and J shed 4 bases, with 10 bases lying between them.

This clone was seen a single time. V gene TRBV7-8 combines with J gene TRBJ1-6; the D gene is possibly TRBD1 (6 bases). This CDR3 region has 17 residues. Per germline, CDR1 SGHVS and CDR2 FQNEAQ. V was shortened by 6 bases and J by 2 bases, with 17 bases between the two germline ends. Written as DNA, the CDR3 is TGTGCCAGCAGTTCCCTCGAACAGGGCCCCTATAATTCACCCCTCCACTTT. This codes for CASSSLEQGPYNSPLHF. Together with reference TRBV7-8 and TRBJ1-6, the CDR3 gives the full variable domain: GAGVSQSPRYKVAKRGQDVALRCDPISGHVSLFWYQQALGQGPEFLTYFQNEAQLDKSGLPSDRFFAERPEGSVSTLKIQRTQQEDSAVYLCASSSLEQGPYNSPLHFGNGTRLTVT.

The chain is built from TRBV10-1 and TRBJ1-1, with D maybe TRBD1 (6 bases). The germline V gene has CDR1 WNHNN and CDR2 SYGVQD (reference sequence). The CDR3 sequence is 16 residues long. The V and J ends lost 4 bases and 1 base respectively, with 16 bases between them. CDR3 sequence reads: CASSAEPGHPNTEAFF. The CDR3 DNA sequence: TGCGCCAGCAGTGCGGAACCGGGACACCCGAACACTGAAGCTTTCTTT.

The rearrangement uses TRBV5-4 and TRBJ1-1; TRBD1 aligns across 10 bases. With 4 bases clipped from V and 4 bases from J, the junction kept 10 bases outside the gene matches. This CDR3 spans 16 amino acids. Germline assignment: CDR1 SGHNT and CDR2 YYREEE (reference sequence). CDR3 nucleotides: TGTGCCAGCAGCGGACAGGGACAGGGGTATGGCACTGAAGCTTTCTTT. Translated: CASSGQGQGYGTEAFF.

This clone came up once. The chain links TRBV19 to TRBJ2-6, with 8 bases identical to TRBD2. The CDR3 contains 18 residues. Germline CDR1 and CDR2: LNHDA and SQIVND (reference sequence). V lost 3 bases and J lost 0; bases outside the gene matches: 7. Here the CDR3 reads CASSMSGGAVSGANVLTF. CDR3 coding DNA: TGTGCCAGTAGTATGTCGGGGGGGGCGGTCTCTGGGGCCAACGTCCTGACTTTC.

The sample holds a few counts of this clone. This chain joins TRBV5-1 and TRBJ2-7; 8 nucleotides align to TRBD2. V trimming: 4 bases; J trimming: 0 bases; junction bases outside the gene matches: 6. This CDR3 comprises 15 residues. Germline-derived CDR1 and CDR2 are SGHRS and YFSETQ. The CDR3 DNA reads TGCGCCAGCAGCGAGGTTAGCGGGGACTCCTACGAGCAGTACTTC. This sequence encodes CASSEVSGDSYEQYF.

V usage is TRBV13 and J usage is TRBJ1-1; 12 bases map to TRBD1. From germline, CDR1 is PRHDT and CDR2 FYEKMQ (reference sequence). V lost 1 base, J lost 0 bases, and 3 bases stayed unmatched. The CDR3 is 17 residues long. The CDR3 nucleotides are TGTGCCAGCAGCTTAGCTGGGACAGGGGGCTTGAACACTGAAGCTTTCTTT. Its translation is CASSLAGTGGLNTEAFF. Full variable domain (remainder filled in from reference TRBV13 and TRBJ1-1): AAGVIQSPRHLIKEKRETATLKCYPIPRHDTVYWYQQGPGQDPQFLISFYEKMQSDKGSIPDRFSAQQFSDYHSELNMSSLELGDSALYFCASSLAGTGGLNTEAFFGQGTRLTVV.

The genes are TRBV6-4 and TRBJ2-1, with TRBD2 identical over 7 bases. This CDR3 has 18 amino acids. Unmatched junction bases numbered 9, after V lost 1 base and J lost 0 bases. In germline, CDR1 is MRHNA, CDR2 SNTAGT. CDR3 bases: TGTGCCAGCAGTGACTACGGCGGGAGACAGAGCTCCTACAATGAGCAGTTCTTC. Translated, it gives CASSDYGGRQSSYNEQFF.

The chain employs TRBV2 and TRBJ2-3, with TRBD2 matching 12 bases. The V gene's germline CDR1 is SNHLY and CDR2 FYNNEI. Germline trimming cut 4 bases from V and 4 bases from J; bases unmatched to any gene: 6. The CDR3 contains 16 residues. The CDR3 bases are TGTGCCAGCAGTGTTCCTAGCGGGGGGGGACCAGATACGCAGTATTTT. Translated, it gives CASSVPSGGGPDTQYF. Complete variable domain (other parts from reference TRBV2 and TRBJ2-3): EPEVTQTPSHQVTQMGQEVILRCVPISNHLYFYWYRQILGQKVEFLVSFYNNEISEKSEIFDDQFSVERPDGSNFTLKIRSTKLEDSAMYFCASSVPSGGGPDTQYFGPGTRLTVL.

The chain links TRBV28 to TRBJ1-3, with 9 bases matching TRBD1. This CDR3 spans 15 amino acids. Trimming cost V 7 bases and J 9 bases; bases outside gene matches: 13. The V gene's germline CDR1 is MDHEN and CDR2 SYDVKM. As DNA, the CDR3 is TGTGCCAGCACCGACTTAGGACAGGGGCTCACCACCATATATTTT. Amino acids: CASTDLGQGLTTIYF.

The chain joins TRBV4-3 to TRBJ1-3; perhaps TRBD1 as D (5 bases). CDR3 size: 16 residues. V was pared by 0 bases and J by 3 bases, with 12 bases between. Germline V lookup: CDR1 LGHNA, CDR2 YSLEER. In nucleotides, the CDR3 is TGCGCCAGCAGCCAAGACAGGGAGGCCAATGGAAACACCATATATTTT. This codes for CASSQDREANGNTIYF.

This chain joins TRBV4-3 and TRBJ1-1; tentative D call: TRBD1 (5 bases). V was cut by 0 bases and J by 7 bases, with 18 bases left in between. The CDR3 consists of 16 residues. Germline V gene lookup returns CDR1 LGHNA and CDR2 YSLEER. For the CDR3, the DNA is TGCGCCAGCAGCCAAGATCTCCGGGCACGGGGGAGTGAAGCTTTCTTT. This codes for CASSQDLRARGSEAFF.

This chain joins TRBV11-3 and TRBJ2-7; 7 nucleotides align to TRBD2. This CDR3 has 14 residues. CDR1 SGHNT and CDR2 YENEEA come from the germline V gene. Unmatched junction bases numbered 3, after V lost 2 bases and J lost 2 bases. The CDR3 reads CASSLLAEAYEQYF. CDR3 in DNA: TGTGCCAGCAGCTTACTAGCGGAGGCCTACGAGCAGTACTTC. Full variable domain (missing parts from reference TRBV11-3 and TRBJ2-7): EAGVVQSPRYKIIEKKQPVAFWCNPISGHNTLYWYLQNLGQGPELLIRYENEEAVDDSQLPKDRFSAERLKGVDSTLKIQPAELGDSAVYLCASSLLAEAYEQYFGPGTRLTVT.

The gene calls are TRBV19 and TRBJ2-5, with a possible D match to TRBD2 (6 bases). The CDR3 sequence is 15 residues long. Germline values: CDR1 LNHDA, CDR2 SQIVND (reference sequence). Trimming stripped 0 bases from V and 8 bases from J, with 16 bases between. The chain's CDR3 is CASSIDREASRTQYF. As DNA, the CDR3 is TGTGCCAGTAGTATAGATAGGGAGGCGTCGAGAACCCAGTACTTC.

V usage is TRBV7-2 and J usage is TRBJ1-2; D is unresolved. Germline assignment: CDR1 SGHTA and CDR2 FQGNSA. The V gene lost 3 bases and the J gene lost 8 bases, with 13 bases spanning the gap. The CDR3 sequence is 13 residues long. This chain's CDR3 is CASSFSGLDGYTF. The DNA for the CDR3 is TGTGCCAGCAGCTTTAGCGGACTCGACGGCTACACCTTC.

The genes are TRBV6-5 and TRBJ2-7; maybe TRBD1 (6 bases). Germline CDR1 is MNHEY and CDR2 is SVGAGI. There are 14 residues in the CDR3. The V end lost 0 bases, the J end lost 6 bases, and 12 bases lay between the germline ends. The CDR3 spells CASSYSLQGGEQYF. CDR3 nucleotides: TGTGCCAGCAGTTACTCGCTACAGGGCGGCGAGCAGTACTTC.

This chain's CDR3 is CASSGTGGEQYF. CDR3 coding DNA: TGTGCCAGCTCGGGGACAGGGGGCGAGCAGTACTTC. V is TRBV18 and J is TRBJ2-7; 11 nucleotides agree with TRBD1. The junction had 1 base not matched to a gene; V was cut back by 6 bases and J by 6 bases. The germline gives CDR1 KGHSH, CDR2 LQKENI. CDR3 size: 12 residues.

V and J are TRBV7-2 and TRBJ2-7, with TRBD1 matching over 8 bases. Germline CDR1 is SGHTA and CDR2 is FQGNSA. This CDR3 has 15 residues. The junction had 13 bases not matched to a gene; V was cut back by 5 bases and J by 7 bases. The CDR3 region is CASSLGQAVRGEQYF. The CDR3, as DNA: TGTGCCAGCAGCCTGGGACAGGCGGTTCGTGGAGAGCAGTACTTC.

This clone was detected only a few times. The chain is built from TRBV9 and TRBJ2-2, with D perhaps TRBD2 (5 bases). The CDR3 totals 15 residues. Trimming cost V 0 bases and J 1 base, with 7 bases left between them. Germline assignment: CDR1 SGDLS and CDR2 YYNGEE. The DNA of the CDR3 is TGTGCCAGCAGCGTAGTGGGAGAGAACACCGGGGAGCTGTTTTTT. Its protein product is CASSVVGENTGELFF.